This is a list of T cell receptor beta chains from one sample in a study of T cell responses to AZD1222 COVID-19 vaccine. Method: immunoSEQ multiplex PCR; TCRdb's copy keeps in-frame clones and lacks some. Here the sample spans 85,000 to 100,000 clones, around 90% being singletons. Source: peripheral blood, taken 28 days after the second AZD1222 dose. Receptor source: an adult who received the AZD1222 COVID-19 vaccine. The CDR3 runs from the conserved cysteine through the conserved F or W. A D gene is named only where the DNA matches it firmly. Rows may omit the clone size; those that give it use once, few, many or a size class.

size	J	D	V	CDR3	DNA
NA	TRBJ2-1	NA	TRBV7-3	CASSLIGSPSSYNEQFF	TGTGCCAGCAGCTTAATAGGCAGTCCCAGCTCCTACAATGAGCAGTTCTTC
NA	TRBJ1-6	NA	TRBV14	CASSQVRVGYNSPLHF	TGTGCCAGCAGCCAAGTACGAGTAGGGTATAATTCACCCCTCCACTTT
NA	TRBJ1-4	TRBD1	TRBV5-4	CASSLGQGAEKLFF	TGTGCCAGCAGCTTGGGGCAGGGGGCTGAAAAACTGTTTTTT
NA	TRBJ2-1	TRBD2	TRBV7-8	CASSLRLAGGEQFF	TGTGCCAGCAGCTTAAGGTTAGCGGGCGGTGAGCAGTTCTTC
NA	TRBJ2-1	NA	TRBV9	CASSVVPGSYNEQFF	TGTGCCAGCAGCGTAGTCCCGGGCAGCTACAATGAGCAGTTCTTC
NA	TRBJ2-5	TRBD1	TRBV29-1	CSVGDRDQYF	TGCAGCGTTGGTGACAGGGACCAGTACTTC
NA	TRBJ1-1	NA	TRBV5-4	CASSLRGRVNTEAFF	TGTGCCAGCAGCTTGCGGGGGAGGGTGAACACTGAAGCTTTCTTT
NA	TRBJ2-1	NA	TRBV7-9	CASVGRGRYEQFF	TGTGCCAGCGTGGGGAGGGGGAGGTATGAGCAGTTCTTC
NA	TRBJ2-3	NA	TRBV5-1	CASSFSDHTDTQYF	TGCGCCAGCAGCTTTTCGGACCACACAGATACGCAGTATTTT
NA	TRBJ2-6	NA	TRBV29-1	CSAWGSDSGANVLTF	TGCAGCGCGTGGGGGTCTGATTCTGGGGCCAACGTCCTGACTTTC
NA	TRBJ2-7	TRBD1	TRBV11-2	CASSFGSGTGGWEQYF	TGTGCCAGCAGCTTCGGCTCCGGGACAGGGGGCTGGGAGCAGTACTTC
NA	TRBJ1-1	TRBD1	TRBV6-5	CASSPQGGRTEAFF	TGTGCCAGCAGTCCCCAGGGGGGCAGAACTGAAGCTTTCTTT
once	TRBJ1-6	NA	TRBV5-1	CASSPGPINSPLHF	TGCGCCAGCAGCCCCGGACCGATTAATTCACCCCTCCACTTT
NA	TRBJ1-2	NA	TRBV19	CASRALDPRSGYTF	TGTGCCAGTAGAGCCCTTGACCCCAGAAGTGGCTACACCTTC
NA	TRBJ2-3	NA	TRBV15	CATSRDQGRNTDTQYF	TGTGCCACCAGCAGAGATCAGGGGAGGAACACAGATACGCAGTATTTT
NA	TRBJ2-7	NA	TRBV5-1	CASSAAGTQPTVQYF	TGCGCCAGCAGCGCGGCCGGGACACAGCCTACGGTGCAGTACTTC
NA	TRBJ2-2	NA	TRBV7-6	CASSLAGTRTGELFF	TGTGCCAGCAGCTTAGCCGGGACTCGCACCGGGGAGCTGTTTTTT
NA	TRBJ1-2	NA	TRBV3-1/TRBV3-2	CASSQSDFGRGYGYTF	TGTGCCAGCAGCCAATCTGATTTTGGTCGAGGATATGGCTACACCTTC
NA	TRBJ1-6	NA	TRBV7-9	CASGRTNSPLHF	TGTGCCAGCGGCAGGACCAATTCACCCCTCCACTTT
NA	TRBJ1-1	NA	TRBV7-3	CASSLQGNTEAFF	TGTGCCAGCAGCTTACAGGGGAACACTGAAGCTTTCTTT